The 29 T cell receptor beta chains reported below all come from one sample, sequenced in a study of blood T cell repertoires in COVID-19 (dated by TCRdb to the early 2020s). Library creation used the immunoSEQ multiplex PCR assay. The source is immuneACCESS, and TCRdb retained only in-frame sequences with V and J called. Part of the clones is not carried over; for the studies checked, unresolved V genes explain less than half of this, and the remainder is unexplained. This sample has some 150,000 clones in its table, and under 85% of those were observed once. The ten largest clones capture 6% to 7.5% of the sample. Sequencing used peripheral blood. Receptors originate from a human donor in a cohort sampled during active COVID-19.

The CDR3 loop reads CASSLAVTAGGPYTQYF. CDR3 sequence (DNA): TGCGCCAGCAGCTTGGCCGTGACAGCGGGGGGGCCGTATACGCAGTATTTT. The genes are TRBV5-1 and TRBJ2-3; 10 nucleotides line up with TRBD2. With V trimmed by 0 bases and J by 7 bases, 11 bases remained unmatched. Germline V gene lookup returns CDR1 SGHRS and CDR2 YFSETQ. This CDR3 has 17 amino acids. Full variable domain (missing parts from reference TRBV5-1 and TRBJ2-3): KAGVTQTPRYLIKTRGQQVTLSCSPISGHRSVSWYQQTPGQGLQFLFEYFSETQRNKGNFPGRFSGRQFSNSRSEMNVSTLELGDSALYLCASSLAVTAGGPYTQYFGPGTRLTVL.

The J gene is TRBJ2-2, the V gene TRBV7-2; 8 bases agree with TRBD1. The CDR3 is 17 amino acids. V lost 5 bases, J lost 4 bases, and 12 bases stayed unmatched. Germline loops: CDR1 SGHTA, CDR2 FQGNSA. This CDR3 is CASSIKSDRVFTGELFF. The CDR3, as DNA: TGTGCCAGCAGCATAAAATCGGACAGGGTATTCACCGGGGAGCTGTTTTTT.

The V and J genes are TRBV5-1 and TRBJ1-4; weak D call: TRBD1 (5 bases). The CDR3 contains 14 residues. Germline V lookup: CDR1 SGHRS, CDR2 YFSETQ. V lost 3 bases and J 8 bases, leaving 14 bases between the germline ends. This chain's CDR3 is CASSSQGAGEKLFF. The CDR3 DNA reads TGCGCCAGCAGCTCCCAGGGTGCTGGGGAAAAACTGTTTTTT.

The rearrangement uses TRBV19 and TRBJ2-2, with D unclear. Germline assignment: CDR1 LNHDA and CDR2 SQIVND (reference sequence). The CDR3 sequence is 14 residues long. Trimming cost V 7 bases and J 8 bases, with 17 bases left between them. CDR3 residues: CASTPVPGKGELFF. The CDR3 DNA sequence: TGTGCCAGTACCCCTGTCCCGGGTAAAGGGGAGCTGTTTTTT.

This clone showed up just once. J is TRBJ2-1 and V is TRBV5-1; 9 positions agree with TRBD2. The CDR3 has 18 amino acids. The V segment lost 5 bases and the J segment 0 bases; nucleotides outside the gene matches: 12. CDR1 and CDR2 (germline): SGHRS, YFSETQ. In nucleotides, the CDR3 is TGCGCCAGCAGTCGCGGGGTAGCGGGGGATAACTCCTACAATGAGCAGTTCTTC. Protein: CASSRGVAGDNSYNEQFF.

The chain employs TRBV7-2 and TRBJ2-5, with 7 bases identical to TRBD1. The CDR3 length is 16 residues. The J segment lost 1 base and the V segment lost 5 bases, leaving 10 bases of the junction unmatched. Germline V gene sequence: CDR1 SGHTA, CDR2 FQGNSA. CDR3 bases: TGTGCCAGCAGCCCCCACCGGGACAGCAGCCAAGAGACCCAGTACTTC. Amino acids: CASSPHRDSSQETQYF. The whole variable domain, remainder taken from reference TRBV7-2 and TRBJ2-5, is GAGVSQSPSNKVTEKGKDVELRCDPISGHTALYWYRQSLGQGLEFLIYFQGNSAPDKSGLPSDRFSAERTGGSVSTLTIQRTQQEDSAVYLCASSPHRDSSQETQYFGPGTRLLVL.

Only one count was recorded for this clone. The gene calls are TRBV6-1 and TRBJ1-6, with 7 bases lining up with TRBD1. This CDR3 contains 16 residues. V shed 3 bases and J 9 bases; nucleotides not matched to a gene: 11. From germline, CDR1 is MNHNS and CDR2 SASEGT. The chain's CDR3 is CASSEDRPGHGSPLHF. The CDR3 DNA reads TGTGCCAGCAGTGAGGACAGGCCAGGACATGGTTCACCCCTCCACTTT.

The genes are TRBV9 and TRBJ1-1; D ambiguous. V gave up 0 bases and J gave up 11 bases, with 17 bases separating them. There are 14 residues in the CDR3. CDR1 is SGDLS, CDR2 YYNGEE, per germline. CDR3 residues: CASSVGVGPSSAFF. In DNA form, the CDR3 reads TGTGCCAGCAGCGTAGGGGTGGGCCCTTCGTCTGCTTTCTTT.

The chain joins TRBV7-6 to TRBJ1-5, with D possibly matching TRBD1 (5 bases). Germline CDR1 is SGHVS and CDR2 is FNYEAQ. The ends were cut back, 1 base at V and 0 bases at J, with 10 bases in the middle. This CDR3 is built from 16 residues. CDR3 sequence (DNA): TGTGCCAGCAGCTTAGTCCAGGGTAATAGCAATCAGCCCCAGCATTTT. Translation: CASSLVQGNSNQPQHF.

The chain recombines TRBV5-1 with TRBJ2-3; 7 bases fit TRBD1. The CDR3 spans 15 residues. The V segment lost 4 bases and the J segment 5 bases; nucleotides outside the gene matches: 10. The germline CDR1 and CDR2 sequences are SGHRS and YFSETQ. CDR3 amino acids: CASSRDSPDLDTQYF. The CDR3 nucleotides read TGCGCCAGCAGCCGGGACAGTCCCGACTTAGATACGCAGTATTTT.

V usage is TRBV3-1 (or the pseudogene TRBV3-2) and J usage is TRBJ1-1, with D tentatively TRBD1 (6 bases). The V gene lost 4 bases and the J gene lost 1 base, with 10 bases spanning the gap. CDR1 and CDR2 (germline): LGHDT, YNNKEL (reference sequence). This CDR3 contains 14 residues. This CDR3 reads CASSPTTGNTEAFF. Written as DNA, the CDR3 is TGTGCCAGCAGCCCAACGACAGGGAACACTGAAGCTTTCTTT.

The chain recombines TRBV6-6 with TRBJ1-5, with D unresolved. Trimming left V 0 bases short and J 5 bases short, with 5 bases between. The CDR3 spans 13 residues. Looked up from germline, CDR1 is MNHNY and CDR2 is SVGAGI (reference sequence). Here the CDR3 reads CASSYSGDQPQHF. CDR3 in DNA: TGTGCCAGCAGTTACTCCGGGGATCAGCCCCAGCATTTT.

V is TRBV2 and J is TRBJ1-1, with D possibly matching TRBD1 (5 bases). Germline loops: CDR1 SNHLY, CDR2 FYNNEI. The CDR3 covers 12 residues. The V end lost 6 bases, the J end lost 8 bases, and 13 bases lay between the germline ends. CDR3 nucleotide sequence: TGTGCCAGCAGCTCGGGCGGGGCAGAAGCTTTCTTT. Protein product: CASSSGGAEAFF.

This sequence joins TRBV28 and TRBJ1-4, with TRBD1 as a possible D gene (5 bases). The V gene lost 3 bases and the J gene lost 8 bases, with 10 bases spanning the gap. This CDR3 region has 13 residues. The V gene's germline CDR1 is MDHEN and CDR2 SYDVKM. In DNA form, the CDR3 reads TGTGCCAGCAGTTTGGGGCCAAAAGAAAAACTGTTTTTT. Its translation: CASSLGPKEKLFF.

This chain uses TRBV7-8 with TRBJ2-5; 7 nucleotides agree with TRBD1. Unmatched junction bases numbered 16, after V lost 4 bases and J lost 5 bases. Per the germline V gene, CDR1 is SGHVS and CDR2 is FQNEAQ. The CDR3 is made up of 17 amino acids. Here the CDR3 reads CASSYRGGQGVVETQYF. In DNA, the CDR3 is TGTGCCAGCAGCTATAGGGGCGGGCAGGGGGTTGTGGAGACCCAGTACTTC.

This chain connects TRBV19 to TRBJ2-7, with D perhaps TRBD1 (6 bases). Trimming took off 4 bases at V and 0 bases at J, with 10 bases between the two ends. CDR1 and CDR2 from the germline V gene are LNHDA and SQIVND (reference sequence). The CDR3 runs 14 residues. The CDR3 DNA sequence: TGTGCCAGTAGTACACGGGACAACTCCTACGAGCAGTACTTC. This gives the protein CASSTRDNSYEQYF.

DNA for the CDR3: TGTGCCAGCAGCCCGAGTTTGAGGGAGCAGTACTTC. Amino acid sequence: CASSPSLREQYF. The chain uses TRBV11-2 and TRBJ2-7; D not resolved. The ends were cut back, 5 bases at V and 7 bases at J, with 12 bases in the middle. The CDR3 totals 12 residues. Germline assignment: CDR1 SGHAT and CDR2 FQNNGV. Full variable domain (missing parts from reference TRBV11-2 and TRBJ2-7): EAGVAQSPRYKIIEKRQSVAFWCNPISGHATLYWYQQILGQGPKLLIQFQNNGVVDDSQLPKDRFSAERLKGVDSTLKIQPAKLEDSAVYLCASSPSLREQYFGPGTRLTVT.

The chain carries TRBV4-3 and TRBJ2-7, with a tentative D call TRBD2 (5 bases). Germline V gene lookup returns CDR1 LGHNA and CDR2 YSLEER. Between the trimmed V and J ends, which lost 0 bases and 5 bases, there was a span of 8 bases. The CDR3 length is 13 residues. The CDR3 DNA follows: TGCGCCAGCAGCCAAGATCGGGGTGACGAGCAGTACTTC. Its protein is CASSQDRGDEQYF.

V gene TRBV5-1 combines with J gene TRBJ1-1, with D perhaps TRBD1 (6 bases). There are 14 residues in the CDR3. Trimming took 0 bases from V and 1 from J, leaving 7 bases between them. Germline CDR1 and CDR2: SGHRS and YFSETQ. The CDR3 sequence is CASSLAGQNTEAFF. The CDR3 DNA reads TGCGCCAGCAGCTTGGCGGGACAGAACACTGAAGCTTTCTTT.

The chain employs TRBV6-5 and TRBJ1-5; possibly TRBD1 for D (6 bases). This CDR3 contains 15 residues. Germline CDR1 reads MNHEY; CDR2 reads SVGAGI. V lost 4 bases and J lost 2, with 12 bases in between. The CDR3 DNA follows: TGTGCCAGCAGTTCCGCCGCAGGGGGCAATCAGCCCCAGCATTTT. Translation gives CASSSAAGGNQPQHF.

This chain links TRBV20-1 with TRBJ1-1; D not resolved. V gave up 3 bases and J gave up 3 bases, with 11 bases separating them. This CDR3 comprises 13 residues. Germline V gene sequence: CDR1 DFQATT, CDR2 SNEGSKA (reference sequence). CDR3 in amino acids: CSASGSSDTEAFF. CDR3 DNA sequence: TGCAGTGCTAGTGGGTCGTCGGACACTGAAGCTTTCTTT.

The CDR3 region is CASSQGGRYEQYF. The CDR3, as DNA: TGTGCCAGCAGCCAAGGAGGAAGATACGAGCAGTACTTC. The V and J genes are TRBV3-1 (or the pseudogene TRBV3-2) and TRBJ2-7, with D hard to call. This CDR3 contains 13 residues. Germline CDR1 reads LGHDT; CDR2 reads YNNKEL (reference sequence). V lost 1 base, J lost 4 bases, and 8 bases lay in between.

This chain connects TRBV5-5 to TRBJ2-3; D is unclear. V shed 3 bases and J shed 4 bases, with 6 bases lying between them. Germline assignment: CDR1 SGHKS and CDR2 YYEKEE (reference sequence). The CDR3 is made up of 12 amino acids. Written as DNA, the CDR3 is TGTGCCAGCAGCTCAGGATCAGATACGCAGTATTTT. Protein product: CASSSGSDTQYF.

The chain has TRBV19 and TRBJ1-5, with D unresolved. The CDR3 is 12 amino acids. The germline gives CDR1 LNHDA, CDR2 SQIVND (reference sequence). V lost 2 bases, J lost 5 bases, and 4 bases lay in between. Written as DNA, the CDR3 is TGTGCCAGTAGTATACGGGATCAGCCCCAGCATTTT. Its protein is CASSIRDQPQHF.

On this clone itself: Other nucleotide sequences in the sample specify the same CDR3. This chain joins TRBV11-2 and TRBJ1-2; TRBD1 aligns across 9 bases. CDR1 SGHAT and CDR2 FQNNGV come from the germline V gene. The CDR3 has 13 amino acids. Trimming at V came to 2 bases and at J to 6 bases, leaving 1 base not matched to a gene. CDR3 region: CASSLTGGDGYTF. The CDR3 DNA reads as TGTGCCAGCAGCTTAACAGGGGGCGATGGCTACACCTTC.

In the case of this clone: Other DNA sequences in this specimen translate into the identical CDR3. V gene TRBV9 combines with J gene TRBJ1-1; D unresolved. From germline, CDR1 is SGDLS and CDR2 YYNGEE. The CDR3 length is 14 residues. V dropped 1 base and J dropped 1 base, with 8 bases sitting between them. Here the CDR3 reads CASSVIGGNTEAFF. CDR3 coding DNA: TGTGCCAGCAGCGTAATCGGCGGGAACACTGAAGCTTTCTTT.

This clone showed up just a few times. The chain combines TRBV27 with TRBJ2-5; 7 bases are a match to TRBD1. CDR1 MNHEY and CDR2 SMNVEV come from the germline V gene (reference sequence). The CDR3 covers 14 residues. V was clipped by 3 bases and J by 0 bases; unmatched bases: 1. In nucleotides, the CDR3 is TGTGCCAGCAGTTTGACAGGGTACCAAGAGACCCAGTACTTC. It encodes CASSLTGYQETQYF.

This rearrangement joins TRBV2 to TRBJ1-5; the D gene is possibly TRBD1 (5 bases). Between the trimmed V and J ends, which lost 4 bases and 4 bases, there was a span of 11 bases. Germline lookup yields CDR1 SNHLY and CDR2 FYNNEI. This CDR3 comprises 14 residues. The CDR3 region has the DNA TGTGCCAGCAGTGCTACAGGTTTTAATCAGCCCCAGCATTTT. Protein: CASSATGFNQPQHF.

There are a few counts of this clone. This specimen includes other DNA sequences encoding the same CDR3. This rearrangement joins TRBV7-9 to TRBJ1-5; no firm D call. Trimming shortened V by 3 bases and J by 4 bases, and 7 bases separated the two germline ends. Germline lookup yields CDR1 SEHNR and CDR2 FQNEAQ (reference sequence). The CDR3 has 13 residues. CDR3 coding DNA: TGTGCCAGCAGCTTCTCAGGAAATCAGCCCCAGCATTTT. Its protein product is CASSFSGNQPQHF.